The entry below gives a single TCR beta chain sequence along with its context. The antigen is undetermined. Germline V gene data show CDR1 as SGHAT and CDR2 as FQNNGV. The germline V and J ends were trimmed by 6 bases and 3 bases, with 12 bases remaining between them. The CDR3 is made up of 14 amino acids. This sample stems from a study of cytomegalovirus exposure and HLA in healthy donors. The donors were in the approximately 110-subject validation cohort; that cohort was separate from the approximately 670-subject first cohort. Overall study results and limits: Altogether, more than 150 TCR beta chains were recorded as cytomegalovirus-associated. As was reported, the classifier diagnosed cytomegalovirus status with high specificity and sensitivity.

Profiled with immunoSEQ multiplex PCR; TCRdb holds only in-frame clones, not every one. The sample contains under 80,000 clones, roughly 95% of which appear only once. The clonotype comes from a woman younger than 30 in good health and CMV-seropositive. What was sequenced was PBMCs. This chain uses TRBV11-2 with TRBJ2-1, with a possible D match to TRBD2 (6 bases). The CDR3 is CASRPRDFYNEQFF. The CDR3 DNA is TGTGCCAGCAGACCGAGGGACTTCTACAATGAGCAGTTCTTC.